The entry below describes one T cell receptor (beta chain). The junction shows a germline mismatch at one end, possibly a read error. Donors ranged from roughly 6 to 95 years old and were healthy Caucasians in Russia. At least 7 million PBMCs were isolated per sample. This entry belongs to a study of blood T cells in healthy people across ages. Combining a sample-barcoded 5' primer with a J-beta primer mix, a second PCR ran for roughly 6 to 12 cycles. TCRdb itself ran the 5' RACE reads through MiXCR, one entry per CDR3 protein. Of around 800,000 distinct CDR3 sequences listed, approximately 67% were seen once; the top ten hold around a quarter. Sequences were obtained from blood. The TCR sequence derives from a man in his thirties or forties in good health.

CDR3 sequence (DNA): TGTGCCAGCAAAATGGGACAGGATAATCCACCCCTCCACTTT. This encodes CASKMGQDNPPLHF. The chain recombines TRBV6-5 with TRBJ1-6; TRBD1 aligns across 8 bases. The CDR3 covers 14 residues. Germline V gives CDR1 MNHEY, CDR2 SVGAGI.